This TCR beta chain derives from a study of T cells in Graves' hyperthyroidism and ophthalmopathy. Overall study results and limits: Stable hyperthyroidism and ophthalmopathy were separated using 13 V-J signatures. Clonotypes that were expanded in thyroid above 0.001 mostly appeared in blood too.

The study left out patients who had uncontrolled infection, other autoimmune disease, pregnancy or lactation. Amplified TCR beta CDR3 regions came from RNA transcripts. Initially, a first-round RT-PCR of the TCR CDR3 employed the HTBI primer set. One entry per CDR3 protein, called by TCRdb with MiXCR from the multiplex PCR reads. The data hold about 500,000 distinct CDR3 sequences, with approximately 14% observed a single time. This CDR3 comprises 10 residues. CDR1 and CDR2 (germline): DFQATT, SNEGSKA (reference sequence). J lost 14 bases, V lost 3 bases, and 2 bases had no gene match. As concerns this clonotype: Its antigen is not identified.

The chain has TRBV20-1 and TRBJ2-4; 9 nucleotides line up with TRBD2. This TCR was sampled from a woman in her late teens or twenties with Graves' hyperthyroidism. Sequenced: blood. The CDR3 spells CSASRLAEYF. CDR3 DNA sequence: TGCAGTGCTAGTAGACTAGCGGAGTACTTC.